This is a list of T cell receptor beta chains from one sample in a study of OX40 agonist ivuxolimab in advanced cancers. Using immunoSEQ multiplex PCR, the repertoire was profiled, and TCRdb retains in-frame clones only, with some absent. This sample has under 25,000 clones, with over 80% found just once. The sequencing here drew on CD4+ or CD8+ T cells sorted from blood, taken in a trial of the OX40 agonist ivuxolimab. The receptors were sampled from an adult with an advanced solid tumor such as melanoma, head and neck, liver or kidney cancer. The CDR3 runs from the conserved cysteine through the conserved F or W. The D gene is left open where the match is weak. Clone size is not always given. Where it is, it says once, few, many or a class for expanded clones.

size | J | V | D | DNA | CDR3
once | TRBJ2-7 | TRBV2 | . | TGTGCCAGCAGTGAGGGAGGGGGCGCTTCCTACGAGCAGTACTTC | CASSEGGGASYEQYF
once | TRBJ2-5 | TRBV10-3 | TRBD1 | TGTGCCATCAGTGCTAACGACTGGACAGGGCTCGATTCTTTAGGGGAGACCCAGTACTTC | CAISANDWTGLDSLGETQYF
. | TRBJ2-2 | TRBV4-1 | . | TGCGCCAGCAGCCAAGATTTGGGACATAACACCGGGGAGCTGTTTTTT | CASSQDLGHNTGELFF
. | TRBJ2-2 | TRBV5-4 | TRBD1 | TGTGCCACCGGGACAGCCAACACCGGGGAGCTGTTTTTT | CATGTANTGELFF
once | TRBJ1-6 | TRBV4-1 | . | TGCGCCAGCAGCCTGACCAGCTCCTATAATTCACCCCTCCACTTT | CASSLTSSYNSPLHF
once | TRBJ1-1 | TRBV5-1 | . | TGCGCCAGCAGCTTGGCCCCCGGGGGTGGCAGTATGAACACTGAAGCTTTCTTT | CASSLAPGGGSMNTEAFF
. | TRBJ2-7 | TRBV7-3 | TRBD1 | TGTGCCAGCAGCCTCCACCCAGACAGGGTGGAAGACTACGAGCAGTACTTC | CASSLHPDRVEDYEQYF
. | TRBJ2-7 | TRBV15 | . | TGTGCCACCAGCCCACGGGGTGAGGTTGAGCAGTACTTC | CATSPRGEVEQYF
. | TRBJ2-3 | TRBV7-3 | . | TGTGCCAGCAGCTTAAGTGGCTTCACAGATACGCAGTATTTT | CASSLSGFTDTQYF
. | TRBJ2-1 | TRBV7-2 | . | TGTGCCAGCAACCAGTCCCCACTAGCTTGGTCGGTCAATGAGCAGTTCTTC | CASNQSPLAWSVNEQFF
. | TRBJ1-5 | TRBV28 | TRBD1 | TGTGCCAGCAGTCTCAGGGGGGTCAATCAGCCCCAGCATTTT | CASSLRGVNQPQHF
. | TRBJ1-1 | TRBV6-1 | TRBD1 | TGTGCCAGCAGTGCCCCGGGGACAGGGGGGGACACTGAAGCTTTCTTT | CASSAPGTGGDTEAFF
. | TRBJ1-1 | TRBV28 | . | TGTGCCAGCAGTTTAAGATCCACCAGATCTGAAGCTTTCTTT | CASSLRSTRSEAFF
. | TRBJ2-7 | TRBV11-2 | TRBD1 | TGTGCCAGCAGCACGGGGACAGGGGCCTACGAGCAGTACTTC | CASSTGTGAYEQYF
few | TRBJ2-7 | TRBV29-1 | . | TGCAGCGTTGGAACAGGGCTCGACGAGCAGTACTTC | CSVGTGLDEQYF
. | TRBJ1-5 | TRBV27 | . | TGTGCCAGCAGTTTCATCATGGGGAATCAGCCCCAGCATTTT | CASSFIMGNQPQHF
. | TRBJ2-2 | TRBV7-2 | TRBD2 | TGTGCCAGCAGCGTGACTAGCGGGGGGGATTACACCGGGGAGCTGTTTTTT | CASSVTSGGDYTGELFF
. | TRBJ1-5 | TRBV28 | . | TGTGCCACTAACAGCAATCAGCCCCAGCATTTT | CATNSNQPQHF
. | TRBJ2-7 | TRBV5-5 | . | TGTGCCAGCAGCTTGGCCAGTCCCTACGAGCAGTACTTC | CASSLASPYEQYF
. | TRBJ1-2 | TRBV6-6 | . | TGTGCCAGCAGTCTCCAGAGCGGCTCGGGTGGCTACACCTTC | CASSLQSGSGGYTF
. | TRBJ2-7 | TRBV6-6 | TRBD1 | TGTGCCAGCAGCCAAGGACAGGGCCCCCCCTACGAGCAGTACTTC | CASSQGQGPPYEQYF
. | TRBJ2-3 | TRBV21-1 | . | TGTGCCAGCAGCAAATCTCGGCGGGGGGATCTCACAGATACGCAGTATTTT | CASSKSRRGDLTDTQYF
. | TRBJ2-5 | TRBV9 | . | TGTGCCAGCAGCCTATCCCCGGGGGAGGAGGGCCAAGAGACCCAGTACTTC | CASSLSPGEEGQETQYF
. | TRBJ2-1 | TRBV14 | TRBD2 | TGTGCCAGCAGCCAGAGGGGGACTAGCCACCATGAGCAGTTCTTC | CASSQRGTSHHEQFF
once | TRBJ2-1 | TRBV18 | . | TGTGCCAGCTCACCAGAATGGGGTGGTGATGAGCAGTTCTTC | CASSPEWGGDEQFF
. | TRBJ2-7 | TRBV2 | TRBD2 | TGTGCCAGCAGTATGACTAGCGGGGGTTCCTACGAGCAGTACTTC | CASSMTSGGSYEQYF
. | TRBJ2-7 | TRBV2 | TRBD1 | TGTGCCAGCAGTGACGGGGACAGGGAATACGGGCAGTACTTC | CASSDGDREYGQYF